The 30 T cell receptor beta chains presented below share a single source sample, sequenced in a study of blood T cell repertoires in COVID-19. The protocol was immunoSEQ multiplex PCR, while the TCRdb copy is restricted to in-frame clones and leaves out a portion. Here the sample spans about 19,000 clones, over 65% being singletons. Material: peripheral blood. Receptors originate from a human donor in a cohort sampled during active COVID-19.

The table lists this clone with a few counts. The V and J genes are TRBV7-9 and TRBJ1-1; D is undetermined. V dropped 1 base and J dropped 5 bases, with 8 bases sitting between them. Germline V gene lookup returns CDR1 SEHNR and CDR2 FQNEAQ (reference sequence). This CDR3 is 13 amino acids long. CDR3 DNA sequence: TGTGCCAGCAGCTTAGGCTCGGGGACTGAAGCTTTCTTT. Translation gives CASSLGSGTEAFF.

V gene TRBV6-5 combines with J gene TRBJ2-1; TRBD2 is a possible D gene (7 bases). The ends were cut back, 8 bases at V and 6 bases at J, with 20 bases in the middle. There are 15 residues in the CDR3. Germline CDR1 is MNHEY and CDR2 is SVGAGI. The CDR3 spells CASDEGWEGGNEQFF. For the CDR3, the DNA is TGTGCCAGCGATGAGGGGTGGGAGGGGGGCAATGAGCAGTTCTTC.

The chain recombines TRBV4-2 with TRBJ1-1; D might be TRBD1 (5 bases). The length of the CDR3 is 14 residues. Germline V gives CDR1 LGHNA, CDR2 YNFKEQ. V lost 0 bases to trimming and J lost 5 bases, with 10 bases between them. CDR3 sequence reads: CASSQEQADTEAFF. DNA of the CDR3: TGTGCCAGCAGCCAAGAACAGGCCGATACTGAAGCTTTCTTT.

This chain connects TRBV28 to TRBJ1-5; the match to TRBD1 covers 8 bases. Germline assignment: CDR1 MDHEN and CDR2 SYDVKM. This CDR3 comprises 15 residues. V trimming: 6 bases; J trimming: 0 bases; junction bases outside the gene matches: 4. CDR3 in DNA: TGTGCCAGCAGCTCAGGACAGGGTAGCAATCAGCCCCAGCATTTT. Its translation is CASSSGQGSNQPQHF.

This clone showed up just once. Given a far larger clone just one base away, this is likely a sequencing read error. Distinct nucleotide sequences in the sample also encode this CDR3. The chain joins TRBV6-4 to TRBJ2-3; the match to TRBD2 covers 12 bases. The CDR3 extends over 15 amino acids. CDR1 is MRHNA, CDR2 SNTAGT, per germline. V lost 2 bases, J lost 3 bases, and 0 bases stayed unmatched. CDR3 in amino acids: CASSDGTSGTDTQYF. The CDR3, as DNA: TGTGCCAGCAGTGACGGGACTAGCGGGACAGATACGCAGTATTTT.

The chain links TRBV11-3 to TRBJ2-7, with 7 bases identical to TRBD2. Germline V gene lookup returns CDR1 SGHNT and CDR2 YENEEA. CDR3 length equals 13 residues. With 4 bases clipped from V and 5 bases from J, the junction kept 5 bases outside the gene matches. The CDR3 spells CASSSGLGHEQYF. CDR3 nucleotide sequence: TGTGCCAGCAGCTCCGGACTAGGGCACGAGCAGTACTTC.

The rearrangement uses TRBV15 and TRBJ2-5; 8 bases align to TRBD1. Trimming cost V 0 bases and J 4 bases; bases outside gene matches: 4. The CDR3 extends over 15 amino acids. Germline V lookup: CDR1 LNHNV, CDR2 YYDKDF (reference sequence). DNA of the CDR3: TGTGCCACCAGCAGAGATTTTGGACAGGGAGAGACCCAGTACTTC. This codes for CATSRDFGQGETQYF.

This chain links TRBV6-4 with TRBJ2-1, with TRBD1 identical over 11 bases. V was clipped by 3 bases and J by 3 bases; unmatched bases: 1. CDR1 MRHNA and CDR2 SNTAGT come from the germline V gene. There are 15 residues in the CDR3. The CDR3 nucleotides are TGTGCCAGCAGTGAGGGGACAGGGGGCTACAATGAGCAGTTCTTC. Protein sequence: CASSEGTGGYNEQFF.

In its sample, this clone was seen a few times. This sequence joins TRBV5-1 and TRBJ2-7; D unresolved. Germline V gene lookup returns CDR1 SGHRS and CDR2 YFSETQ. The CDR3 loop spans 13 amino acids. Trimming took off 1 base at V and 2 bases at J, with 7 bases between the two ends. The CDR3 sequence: CASSLLETYEQYF. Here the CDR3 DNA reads TGCGCCAGCAGCTTGTTAGAAACCTACGAGCAGTACTTC. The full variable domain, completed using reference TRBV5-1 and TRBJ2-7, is KAGVTQTPRYLIKTRGQQVTLSCSPISGHRSVSWYQQTPGQGLQFLFEYFSETQRNKGNFPGRFSGRQFSNSRSEMNVSTLELGDSALYLCASSLLETYEQYFGPGTRLTVT.

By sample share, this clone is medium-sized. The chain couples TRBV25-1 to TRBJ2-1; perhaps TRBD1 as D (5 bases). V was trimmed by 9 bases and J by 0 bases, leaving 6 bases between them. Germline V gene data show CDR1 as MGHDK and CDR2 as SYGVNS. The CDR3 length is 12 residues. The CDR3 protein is CASDSSYNEQFF. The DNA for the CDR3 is TGTGCCAGTGACAGCTCCTACAATGAGCAGTTCTTC.

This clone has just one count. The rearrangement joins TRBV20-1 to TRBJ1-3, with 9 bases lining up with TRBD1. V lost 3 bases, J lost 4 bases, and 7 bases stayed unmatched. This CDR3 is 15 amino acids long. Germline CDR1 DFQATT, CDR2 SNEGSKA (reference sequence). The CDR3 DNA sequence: TGCAGTGCTAGTTCCGGGACAGGGAAAGGAAACACCATATATTTT. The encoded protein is CSASSGTGKGNTIYF.

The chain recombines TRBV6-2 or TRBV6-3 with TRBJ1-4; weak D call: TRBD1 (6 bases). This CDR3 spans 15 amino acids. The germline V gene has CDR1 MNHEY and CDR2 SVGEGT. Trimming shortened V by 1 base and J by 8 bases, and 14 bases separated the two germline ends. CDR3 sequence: CASSYLYRAGEKLFF. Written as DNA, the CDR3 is TGTGCCAGCAGTTACTTATACAGGGCCGGCGAAAAACTGTTTTTT.

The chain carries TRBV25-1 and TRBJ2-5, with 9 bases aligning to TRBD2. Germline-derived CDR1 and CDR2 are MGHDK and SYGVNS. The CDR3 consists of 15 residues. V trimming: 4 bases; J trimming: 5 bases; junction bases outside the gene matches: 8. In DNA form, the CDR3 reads TGTGCCAGCAGTGCGCGGGGCGGGAGGGGGGAGACCCAGTACTTC. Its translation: CASSARGGRGETQYF.

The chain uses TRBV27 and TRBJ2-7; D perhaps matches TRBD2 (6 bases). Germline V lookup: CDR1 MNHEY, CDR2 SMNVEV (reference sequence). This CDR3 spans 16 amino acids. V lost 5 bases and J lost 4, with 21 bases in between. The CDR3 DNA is TGTGCCAGCAGTAGGGAAGGGGTGGGAGGCCAATACGAGCAGTACTTC. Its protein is CASSREGVGGQYEQYF.

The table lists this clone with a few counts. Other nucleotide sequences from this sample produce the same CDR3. Here the CDR3 DNA reads TGTGCCAGCTCACCAGACAGGGGAAGACAGCCCCAGCATTTT. The encoded protein is CASSPDRGRQPQHF. The chain has TRBV18 and TRBJ1-5; 8 bases fit TRBD1. V trimming: 2 bases; J trimming: 7 bases; junction bases outside the gene matches: 4. This CDR3 is 14 amino acids long. Germline CDR1 is KGHSH and CDR2 is LQKENI. Variable domain in full (rest from reference TRBV18 and TRBJ1-5): NAGVMQNPRHLVRRRGQEARLRCSPMKGHSHVYWYRQLPEEGLKFMVYLQKENIIDESGMPKERFSAEFPKEGPSILRIQQVVRGDSAAYFCASSPDRGRQPQHFGDGTRLSIL.

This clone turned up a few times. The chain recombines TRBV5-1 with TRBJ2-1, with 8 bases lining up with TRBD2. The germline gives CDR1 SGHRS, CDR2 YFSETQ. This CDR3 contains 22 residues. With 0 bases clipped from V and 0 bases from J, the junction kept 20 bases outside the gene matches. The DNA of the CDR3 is TGCGCCAGCAGCTTGGCCGTCGCGGGGGGTGCAGTCGAACAGTCCTCCTACAATGAGCAGTTCTTC. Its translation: CASSLAVAGGAVEQSSYNEQFF.

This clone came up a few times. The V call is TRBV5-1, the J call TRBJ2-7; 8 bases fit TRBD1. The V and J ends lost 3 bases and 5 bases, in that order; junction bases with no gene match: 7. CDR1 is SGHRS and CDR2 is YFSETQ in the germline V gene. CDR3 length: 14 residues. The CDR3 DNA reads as TGCGCCAGCAGCTCAGGATGGACAGGGAACGAGCAGTACTTC. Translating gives CASSSGWTGNEQYF.

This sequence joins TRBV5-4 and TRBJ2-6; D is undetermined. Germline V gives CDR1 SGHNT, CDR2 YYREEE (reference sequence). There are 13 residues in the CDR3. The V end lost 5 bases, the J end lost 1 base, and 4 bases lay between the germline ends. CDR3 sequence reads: CASSTSGANVLTF. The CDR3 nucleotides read TGTGCCAGCAGTACATCTGGGGCCAACGTCCTGACTTTC.

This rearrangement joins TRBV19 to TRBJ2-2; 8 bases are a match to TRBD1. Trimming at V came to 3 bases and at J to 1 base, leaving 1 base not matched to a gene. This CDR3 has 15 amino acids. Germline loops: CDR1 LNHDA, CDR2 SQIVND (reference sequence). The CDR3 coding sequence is TGTGCCAGTAGTATGGGGACAGGGAACACCGGGGAGCTGTTTTTT. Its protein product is CASSMGTGNTGELFF.

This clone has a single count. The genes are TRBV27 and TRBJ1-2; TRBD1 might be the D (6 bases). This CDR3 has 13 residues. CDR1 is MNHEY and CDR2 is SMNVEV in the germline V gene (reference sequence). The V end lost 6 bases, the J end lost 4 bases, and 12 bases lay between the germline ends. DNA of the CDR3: TGTGCCAGCAGAAGGACAGATGTCTATGGCTACACCTTC. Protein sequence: CASRRTDVYGYTF.

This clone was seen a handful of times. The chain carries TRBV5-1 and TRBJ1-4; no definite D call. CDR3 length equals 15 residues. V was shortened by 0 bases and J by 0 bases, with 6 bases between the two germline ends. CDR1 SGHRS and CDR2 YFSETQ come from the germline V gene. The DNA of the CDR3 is TGCGCCAGCAGCTTGGCCTCTGCAACTAATGAAAAACTGTTTTTT. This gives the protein CASSLASATNEKLFF.

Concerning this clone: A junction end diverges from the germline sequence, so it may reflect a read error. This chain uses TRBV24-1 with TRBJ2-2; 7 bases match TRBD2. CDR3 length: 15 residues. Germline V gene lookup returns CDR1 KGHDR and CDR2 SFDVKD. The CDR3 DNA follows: TGTGCCACCAGTGATTTGGTCGGGGGGTACCGGGGAGCTGTTTTT. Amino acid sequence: CATSDLVGGYRGAVF.

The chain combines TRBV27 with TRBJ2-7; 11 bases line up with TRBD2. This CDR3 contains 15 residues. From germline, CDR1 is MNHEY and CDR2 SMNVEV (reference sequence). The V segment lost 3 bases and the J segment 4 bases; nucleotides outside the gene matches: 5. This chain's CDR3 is CASSLARLAGYEQYF. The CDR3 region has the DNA TGTGCCAGCAGTTTGGCCCGACTAGCGGGATACGAGCAGTACTTC.

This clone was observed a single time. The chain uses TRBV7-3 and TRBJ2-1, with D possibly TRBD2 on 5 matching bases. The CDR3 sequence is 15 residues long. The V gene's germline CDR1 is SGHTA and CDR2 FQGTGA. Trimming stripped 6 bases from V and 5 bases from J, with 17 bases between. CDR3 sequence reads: CASSYGLPANNEQFF. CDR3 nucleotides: TGTGCCAGCAGTTACGGACTCCCCGCCAACAATGAGCAGTTCTTC. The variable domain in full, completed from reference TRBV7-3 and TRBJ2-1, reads GAGVSQTPSNKVTEKGKYVELRCDPISGHTALYWYRQSLGQGPEFLIYFQGTGAADDSGLPNDRFFAVRPEGSVSTLKIQRTERGDSAVYLCASSYGLPANNEQFFGPGTRLTVL.

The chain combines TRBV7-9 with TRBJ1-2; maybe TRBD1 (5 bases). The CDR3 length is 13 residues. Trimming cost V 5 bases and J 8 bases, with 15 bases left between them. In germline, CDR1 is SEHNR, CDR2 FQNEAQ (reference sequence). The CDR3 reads CASSPRPGGGYTF. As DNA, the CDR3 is TGTGCCAGCAGCCCCCGTCCGGGGGGAGGCTACACCTTC.

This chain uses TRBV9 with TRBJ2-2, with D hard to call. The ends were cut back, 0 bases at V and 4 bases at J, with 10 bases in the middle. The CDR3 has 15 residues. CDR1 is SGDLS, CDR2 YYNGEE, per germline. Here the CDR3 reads CASSVGQVGTGELFF. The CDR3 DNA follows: TGTGCCAGCAGCGTAGGACAAGTTGGCACCGGGGAGCTGTTTTTT.

In DNA form, the CDR3 reads TGTGCCAGCAGCGATCCCATACAGGGCTTCGGGGACGAGCAGTACTTC. Translating it yields CASSDPIQGFGDEQYF. This sequence joins TRBV5-8 and TRBJ2-7, with D possibly being TRBD1 (6 bases). The CDR3 spans 16 residues. The V end lost 4 bases, the J end lost 5 bases, and 22 bases lay between the germline ends. CDR1 is SGHTS, CDR2 YDEGEE, per germline.

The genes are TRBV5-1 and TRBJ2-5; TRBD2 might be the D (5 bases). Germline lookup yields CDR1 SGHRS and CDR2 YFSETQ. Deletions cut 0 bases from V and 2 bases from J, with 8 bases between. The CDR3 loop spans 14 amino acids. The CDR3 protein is CASSLGRGQETQYF. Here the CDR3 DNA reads TGCGCCAGCAGCTTGGGTCGGGGACAAGAGACCCAGTACTTC. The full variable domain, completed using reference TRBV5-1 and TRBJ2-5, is KAGVTQTPRYLIKTRGQQVTLSCSPISGHRSVSWYQQTPGQGLQFLFEYFSETQRNKGNFPGRFSGRQFSNSRSEMNVSTLELGDSALYLCASSLGRGQETQYFGPGTRLLVL.

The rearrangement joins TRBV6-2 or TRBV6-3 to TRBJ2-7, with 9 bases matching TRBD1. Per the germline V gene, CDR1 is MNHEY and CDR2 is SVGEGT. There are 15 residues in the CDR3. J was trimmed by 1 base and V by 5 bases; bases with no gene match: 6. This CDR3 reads CASSLQGTGSYEQYF. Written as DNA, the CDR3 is TGTGCCAGCAGTCTCCAAGGGACAGGGTCCTACGAGCAGTACTTC.

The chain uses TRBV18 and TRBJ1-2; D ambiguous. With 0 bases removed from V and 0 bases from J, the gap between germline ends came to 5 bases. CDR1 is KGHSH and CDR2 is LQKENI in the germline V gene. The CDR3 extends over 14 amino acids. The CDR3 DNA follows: TGTGCCAGCTCACCACCGACACCTAACTATGGCTACACCTTC. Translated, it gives CASSPPTPNYGYTF.